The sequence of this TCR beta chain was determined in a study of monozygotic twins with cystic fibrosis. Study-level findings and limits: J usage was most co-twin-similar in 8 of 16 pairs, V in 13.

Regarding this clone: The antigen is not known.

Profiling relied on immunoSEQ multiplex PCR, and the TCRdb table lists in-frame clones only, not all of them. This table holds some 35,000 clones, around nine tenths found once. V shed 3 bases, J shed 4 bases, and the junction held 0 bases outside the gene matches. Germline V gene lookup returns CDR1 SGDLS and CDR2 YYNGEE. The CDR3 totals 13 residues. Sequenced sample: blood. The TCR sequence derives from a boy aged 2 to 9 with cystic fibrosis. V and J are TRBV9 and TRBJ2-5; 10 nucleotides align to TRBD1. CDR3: CASSGTGGETQYF. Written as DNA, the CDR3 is TGTGCCAGCAGCGGGACAGGGGGAGAGACCCAGTACTTC.